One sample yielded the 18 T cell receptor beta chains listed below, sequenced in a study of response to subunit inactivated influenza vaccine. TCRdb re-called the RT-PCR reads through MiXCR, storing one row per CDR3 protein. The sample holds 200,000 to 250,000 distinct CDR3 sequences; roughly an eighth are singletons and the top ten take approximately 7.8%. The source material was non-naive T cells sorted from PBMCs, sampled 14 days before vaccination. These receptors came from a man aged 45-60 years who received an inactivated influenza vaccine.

CDR3 DNA: TGTGCCAGCAGCTTATCTGGGGTTCACGGCAATGAGCAGTTCTTC. This translates into CASSLSGVHGNEQFF. The chain has TRBV11-1 and TRBJ2-1; D is ambiguous. Trimming left V 2 bases short and J 6 bases short, with 14 bases between. From germline, CDR1 is SGHAT and CDR2 FQDESV (reference sequence). CDR3 length: 15 amino acids.

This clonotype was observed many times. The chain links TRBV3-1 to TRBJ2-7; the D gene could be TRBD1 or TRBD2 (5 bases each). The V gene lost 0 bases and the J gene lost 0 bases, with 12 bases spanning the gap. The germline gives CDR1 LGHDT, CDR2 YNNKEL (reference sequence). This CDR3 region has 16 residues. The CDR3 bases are TGTGCCAGCAGCCAAGATCGGGGCCAGAGCTCCTACGAGCAGTACTTC. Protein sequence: CASSQDRGQSSYEQYF.

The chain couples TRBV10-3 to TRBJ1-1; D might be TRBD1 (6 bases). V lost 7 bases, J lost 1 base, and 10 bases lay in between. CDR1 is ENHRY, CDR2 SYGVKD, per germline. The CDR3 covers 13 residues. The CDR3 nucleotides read TGTGCCATCAACGCGGACAGGAACACTGAAGCTTTCTTT. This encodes CAINADRNTEAFF.

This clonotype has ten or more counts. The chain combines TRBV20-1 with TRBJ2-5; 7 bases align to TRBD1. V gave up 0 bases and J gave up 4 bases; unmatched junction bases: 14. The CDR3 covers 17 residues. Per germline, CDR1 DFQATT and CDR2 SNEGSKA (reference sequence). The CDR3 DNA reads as TGCAGTGCTAGAGATCCTCTGTCAGGGGGTTTGGGAGAGACCCAGTACTTC. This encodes CSARDPLSGGLGETQYF.

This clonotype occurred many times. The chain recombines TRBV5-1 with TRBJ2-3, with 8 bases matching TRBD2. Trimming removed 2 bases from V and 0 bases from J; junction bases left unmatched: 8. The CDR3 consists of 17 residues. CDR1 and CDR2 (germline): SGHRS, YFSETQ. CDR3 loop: CASSLGPASGSTDTQYF. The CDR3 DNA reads TGCGCCAGCAGCTTAGGACCGGCTAGCGGGAGCACAGATACGCAGTATTTT.

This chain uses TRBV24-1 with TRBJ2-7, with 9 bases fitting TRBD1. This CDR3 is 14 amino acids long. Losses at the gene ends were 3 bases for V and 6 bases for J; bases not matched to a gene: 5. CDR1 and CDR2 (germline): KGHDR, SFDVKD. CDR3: CATSDPTGGFEQYF. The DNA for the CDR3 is TGTGCCACCAGTGATCCGACAGGGGGATTCGAGCAGTACTTC.

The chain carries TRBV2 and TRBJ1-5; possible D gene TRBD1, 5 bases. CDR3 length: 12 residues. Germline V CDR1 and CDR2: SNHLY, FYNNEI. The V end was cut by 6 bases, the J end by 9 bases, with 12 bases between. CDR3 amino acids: CASRTVPGPQHF. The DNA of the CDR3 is TGTGCCAGCAGGACAGTCCCAGGGCCCCAGCATTTT.

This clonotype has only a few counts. The CDR3 DNA sequence: TGTGCCAGCAGCCCTAGGAGGGGCACCGGGGAGCTGTTTTTT. Protein: CASSPRRGTGELFF. V usage is TRBV9 and J usage is TRBJ2-2, with D possibly TRBD2 on 6 matching bases. There are 14 residues in the CDR3. CDR1 and CDR2 from the germline V gene are SGDLS and YYNGEE. V lost 4 bases to trimming and J lost 4 bases, with 11 bases between them.

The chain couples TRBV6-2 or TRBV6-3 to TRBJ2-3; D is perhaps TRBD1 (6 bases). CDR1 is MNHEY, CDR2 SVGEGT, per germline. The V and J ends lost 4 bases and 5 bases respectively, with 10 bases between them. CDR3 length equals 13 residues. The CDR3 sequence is CASSSLRGDTQYF. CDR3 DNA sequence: TGTGCCAGCAGTTCCCTCAGGGGAGATACGCAGTATTTT.

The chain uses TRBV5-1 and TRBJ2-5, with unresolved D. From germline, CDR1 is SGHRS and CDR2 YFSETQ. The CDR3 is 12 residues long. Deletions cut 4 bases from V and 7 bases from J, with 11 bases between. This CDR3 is CASSPLGWTQYF. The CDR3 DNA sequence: TGCGCCAGCAGCCCCCTCGGCTGGACCCAGTACTTC.

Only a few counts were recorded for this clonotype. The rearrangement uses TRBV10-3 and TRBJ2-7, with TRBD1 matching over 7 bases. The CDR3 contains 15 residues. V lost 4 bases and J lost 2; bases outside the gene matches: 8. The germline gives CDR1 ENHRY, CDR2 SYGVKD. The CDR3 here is CAISGQGGLPYEQYF. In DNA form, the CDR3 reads TGTGCCATCAGTGGACAGGGTGGCCTGCCCTACGAGCAGTACTTC.

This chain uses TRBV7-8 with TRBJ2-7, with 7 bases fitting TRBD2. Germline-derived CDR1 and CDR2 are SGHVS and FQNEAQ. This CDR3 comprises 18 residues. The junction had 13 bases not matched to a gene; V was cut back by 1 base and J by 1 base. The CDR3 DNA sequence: TGTGCCAGCAGCTTAGAGGAGCGGGGACCTAGGAGGTCCTACGAGCAGTACTTC. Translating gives CASSLEERGPRRSYEQYF.

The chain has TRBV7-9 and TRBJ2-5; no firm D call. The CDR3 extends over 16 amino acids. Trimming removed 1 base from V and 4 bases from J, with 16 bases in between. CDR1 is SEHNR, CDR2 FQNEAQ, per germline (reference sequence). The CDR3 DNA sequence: TGTGCCAGCAGCTTAGACGGGTCGGACCTGGGAGAGACCCAGTACTTC. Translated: CASSLDGSDLGETQYF.

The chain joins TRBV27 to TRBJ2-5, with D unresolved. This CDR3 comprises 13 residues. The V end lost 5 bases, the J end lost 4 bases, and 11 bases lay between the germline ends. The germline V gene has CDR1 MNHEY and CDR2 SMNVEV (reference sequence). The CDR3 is CASSRKDGETQYF. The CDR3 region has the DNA TGTGCCAGCAGTCGCAAGGACGGAGAGACCCAGTACTTC.

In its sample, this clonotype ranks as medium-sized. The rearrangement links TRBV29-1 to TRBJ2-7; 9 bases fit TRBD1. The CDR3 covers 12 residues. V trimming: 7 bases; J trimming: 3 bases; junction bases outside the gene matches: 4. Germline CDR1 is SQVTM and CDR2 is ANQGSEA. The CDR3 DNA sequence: TGCAGCGCCGGGACAGGGTTCTACGAGCAGTACTTC. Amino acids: CSAGTGFYEQYF.

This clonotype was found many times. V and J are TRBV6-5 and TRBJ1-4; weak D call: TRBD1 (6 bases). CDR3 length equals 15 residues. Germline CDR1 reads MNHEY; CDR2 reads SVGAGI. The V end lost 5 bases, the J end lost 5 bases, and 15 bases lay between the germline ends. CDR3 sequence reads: CASSNHRAGNEKLFF. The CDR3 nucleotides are TGTGCCAGCAGTAACCACAGGGCGGGGAATGAAAAACTGTTTTTT.

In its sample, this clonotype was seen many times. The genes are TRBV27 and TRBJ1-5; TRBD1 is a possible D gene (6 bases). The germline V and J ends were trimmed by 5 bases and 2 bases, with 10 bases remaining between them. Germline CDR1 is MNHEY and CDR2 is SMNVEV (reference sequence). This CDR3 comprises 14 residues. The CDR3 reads CASSKQGGNQPQHF. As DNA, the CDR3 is TGTGCCAGCAGTAAACAGGGTGGCAATCAGCCCCAGCATTTT.

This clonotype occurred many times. The CDR3 loop reads CASKVHVTDTQYF. DNA for the CDR3: TGTGCCAGCAAAGTTCACGTTACAGATACGCAGTATTTT. The J gene is TRBJ2-3, the V gene TRBV28; no clear D gene. Trimming stripped 7 bases from V and 3 bases from J, with 11 bases between. From germline, CDR1 is MDHEN and CDR2 SYDVKM. This CDR3 contains 13 residues. The full variable domain, in which reference TRBV28 and TRBJ2-3 provide the parts outside the CDR3, is DVKVTQSSRYLVKRTGEKVFLECVQDMDHENMFWYRQDPGLGLRLIYFSYDVKMKEKGDIPEGYSVSREKKERFSLILESASTNQTSMYLCASKVHVTDTQYFGPGTRLTVL.